This TCR beta chain was retrieved from a study of T-cell memory formation after mild COVID-19. Turning to the study itself: TCR clusters were mostly confined to one donor each.

TCRdb independently ran MiXCR on the 5' RACE reads; one entry per CDR3 protein. The data show around 300,000 distinct CDR3 sequences, approximately 15% seen once. This clonotype was seen only a few times. Its antigen is not known. Findings and limits, study-wide: Researchers could not confirm that second-wave clones peaking on day 37 targeted SARS-CoV-2.

The material sequenced was PBMCs or a T cell subset sorted from them (not recorded which). This clonotype originated in a man younger than 30 who had mild COVID-19 (a few samples of this study predate the infection). Cell type and time point are not known.

CDR3 DNA sequence: TGTGCCAGCAGCTTAGATCCCGGGACAAGCTTCCCCTACGAGCAGTACGTC. Its translation is CASSLDPGTSFPYEQYV. The chain is built from TRBV11-2 and TRBJ2-7, with D possibly TRBD1 on 6 matching bases. V was shortened by 0 bases and J by 2 bases, with 17 bases between the two germline ends. This CDR3 spans 17 amino acids. Looked up from germline, CDR1 is SGHAT and CDR2 is FQNNGV.